The 13 T cell receptor beta chains given below trace back to one sample, sequenced in a study of response to subunit inactivated influenza vaccine. TCRdb fed the RT-PCR reads into MiXCR, producing one record per CDR3 protein. The table lists about 780,000 distinct CDR3 sequences, less than 20% of them singletons, with about 11% in the top ten. The sample consisted of PBMCs from blood, taken more than 4 days after vaccination. These receptors were collected from a man between 45 and 60 years old who received an inactivated influenza vaccine.

The CDR3 region is CSVVWTGGAETQYF. CDR3 in DNA: TGCAGCGTTGTATGGACAGGGGGCGCAGAGACCCAGTACTTC. V and J are TRBV29-1 and TRBJ2-5; TRBD1 matches at 11 bases. Germline assignment: CDR1 SQVTM and CDR2 ANQGSEA. The CDR3 is 14 residues long. After removal of 4 bases from V and 4 bases from J, the junction contained 5 bases not matched to a gene.

In its sample, this clonotype was seen many times. The CDR3 protein is CSARDPAGASPLHF. CDR3 nucleotides: TGCAGTGCTAGAGATCCCGCAGGGGCCTCACCCCTCCACTTT. This rearrangement joins TRBV20-1 to TRBJ1-6; D might be TRBD1 (6 bases). CDR3 length: 14 residues. The V end lost 0 bases, the J end lost 10 bases, and 13 bases lay between the germline ends. In germline, CDR1 is DFQATT, CDR2 SNEGSKA (reference sequence).

The rearrangement uses TRBV20-1 and TRBJ2-7; TRBD2 matches at 8 bases. After removal of 7 bases from V and 2 bases from J, the junction contained 7 bases not matched to a gene. Germline CDR1 DFQATT, CDR2 SNEGSKA (reference sequence). The CDR3 has 13 residues. The DNA of the CDR3 is TGCAGTGTCGCCGGGAGGGATACCTACGAGCAGTACTTC. Translated, it gives CSVAGRDTYEQYF.

The chain has TRBV4-1 and TRBJ2-2; D not resolved. CDR1 MGHRA and CDR2 YSYEKL come from the germline V gene. The CDR3 contains 14 residues. The V gene lost 0 bases and the J gene lost 7 bases, with 9 bases spanning the gap. CDR3 sequence reads: CASSQDLLGGELFF. CDR3 coding DNA: TGCGCCAGCAGCCAAGATCTTTTGGGCGGGGAGCTGTTTTTT.

This clonotype was detected ten times or more. The gene calls are TRBV15 and TRBJ2-3, with 7 bases matching TRBD2. The CDR3 runs to 18 residues. V dropped 0 bases and J dropped 2; count of bases not matched to a gene: 11. Germline values: CDR1 LNHNV, CDR2 YYDKDF (reference sequence). CDR3 amino acids: CATSREVLAGSSTDTQYF. CDR3 DNA sequence: TGTGCCACCAGCAGAGAGGTCTTAGCGGGCTCCTCCACAGATACGCAGTATTTT. The full variable domain, rest sourced from reference TRBV15 and TRBJ2-3, is DAMVIQNPRYQVTQFGKPVTLSCSQTLNHNVMYWYQQKSSQAPKLLFHYYDKDFNNEADTPDNFQSRRPNTSFCFLDIRSPGLGDTAMYLCATSREVLAGSSTDTQYFGPGTRLTVL.

This clonotype was detected only a few times. The chain has TRBV5-1 and TRBJ1-5; 8 positions agree with TRBD1. Germline lookup yields CDR1 SGHRS and CDR2 YFSETQ. The CDR3 extends over 15 amino acids. J was trimmed by 7 bases and V by 0 bases; bases with no gene match: 6. The DNA of the CDR3 is TGCGCCAGCAGCTTGGGGGCAGGGGGCGCCCAGCCCCAGCATTTT. Its translation: CASSLGAGGAQPQHF.

This clonotype was detected only a few times. This chain uses TRBV7-2 with TRBJ2-2; no reliable D call. Germline assignment: CDR1 SGHTA and CDR2 FQGNSA. The CDR3 covers 14 residues. The V and J ends lost 5 bases and 7 bases respectively, with 14 bases between them. The CDR3 region is CASSDSFGGGELFF. Written as DNA, the CDR3 is TGTGCCAGCAGCGACTCCTTCGGTGGCGGGGAGCTGTTTTTT.

The sample holds a few counts of this clonotype. The rearrangement links TRBV11-2 to TRBJ2-6; D is unclear. Germline V CDR1 and CDR2: SGHAT, FQNNGV. This CDR3 has 15 residues. Trimming removed 3 bases from V and 5 bases from J, with 11 bases in between. The CDR3 sequence is CASSLGTLRANVLTF. The CDR3 DNA is TGTGCCAGCAGCTTGGGTACTCTTCGGGCCAACGTCCTGACTTTC.

This clonotype turned up a few times. V and J are TRBV5-4 and TRBJ2-7; 9 bases are a match to TRBD2. Germline CDR1 is SGHNT and CDR2 is YYREEE (reference sequence). J gave up 3 bases and V 3 bases, and 7 bases lay outside the gene matches. This CDR3 contains 15 residues. The CDR3, as DNA: TGTGCCAGCAGCTCTGAGACTAGCGGAATCTACGAGCAGTACTTC. Its protein product is CASSSETSGIYEQYF. The whole variable domain, filled in from reference TRBV5-4 and TRBJ2-7, reads ETGVTQSPTHLIKTRGQQVTLRCSSQSGHNTVSWYQQALGQGPQFIFQYYREEENGRGNFPPRFSGLQFPNYSSELNVNALELDDSALYLCASSSETSGIYEQYFGPGTRLTVT.

Only a few counts were recorded for this clonotype. The V call is TRBV10-2, the J call TRBJ1-5, with unresolved D. CDR1 WSHSY and CDR2 SAAADI come from the germline V gene. Trimming cost V 3 bases and J 5 bases, with 11 bases left between them. The CDR3 has 14 residues. The CDR3 is CASSDWVEDQPQHF. DNA for the CDR3: TGCGCCAGCAGTGATTGGGTTGAGGATCAGCCCCAGCATTTT.

The rearrangement joins TRBV7-8 to TRBJ2-1; 7 nucleotides align to TRBD2. Germline V gene lookup returns CDR1 SGHVS and CDR2 FQNEAQ. There are 15 residues in the CDR3. V shed 4 bases and J 2 bases; nucleotides not matched to a gene: 5. The CDR3 reads CASSSLSGPYNEQFF. The CDR3 DNA follows: TGTGCCAGCAGCTCCCTTAGCGGGCCCTACAATGAGCAGTTCTTC. The variable domain in full, completed from reference TRBV7-8 and TRBJ2-1, reads GAGVSQSPRYKVAKRGQDVALRCDPISGHVSLFWYQQALGQGPEFLTYFQNEAQLDKSGLPSDRFFAERPEGSVSTLKIQRTQQEDSAVYLCASSSLSGPYNEQFFGPGTRLTVL.

This clonotype was seen more than once but under ten times. The V gene is TRBV20-1, the J gene TRBJ1-1; 8 positions agree with TRBD1. The CDR3 covers 12 residues. Germline V gene lookup returns CDR1 DFQATT and CDR2 SNEGSKA (reference sequence). Trimming took 8 bases from V and 3 from J; bases not matched to a gene: 5. The CDR3 loop reads CSTSDRDTEAFF. CDR3 nucleotide sequence: TGCAGTACCTCGGACAGGGACACTGAAGCTTTCTTT.

V and J are TRBV4-2 and TRBJ2-7; 7 bases are shared with TRBD1. Germline trimming cut 1 base from V and 0 bases from J; bases unmatched to any gene: 3. The germline V gene has CDR1 LGHNA and CDR2 YNFKEQ. CDR3 length: 15 amino acids. The CDR3: CASSQGGQSSYEQYF. The CDR3 nucleotides are TGTGCCAGCAGCCAAGGGGGACAGAGCTCCTACGAGCAGTACTTC.